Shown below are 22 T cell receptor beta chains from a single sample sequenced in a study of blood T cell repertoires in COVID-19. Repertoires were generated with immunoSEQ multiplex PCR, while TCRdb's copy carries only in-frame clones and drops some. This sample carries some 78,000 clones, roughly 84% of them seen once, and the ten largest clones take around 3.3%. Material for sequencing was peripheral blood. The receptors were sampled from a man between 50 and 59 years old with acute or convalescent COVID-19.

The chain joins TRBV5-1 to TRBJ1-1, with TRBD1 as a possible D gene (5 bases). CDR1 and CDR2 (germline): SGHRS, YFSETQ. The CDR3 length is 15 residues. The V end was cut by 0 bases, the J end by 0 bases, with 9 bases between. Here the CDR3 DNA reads TGCGCCAGCAGCTTGGCCGACAGCATGAACACTGAAGCTTTCTTT. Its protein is CASSLADSMNTEAFF.

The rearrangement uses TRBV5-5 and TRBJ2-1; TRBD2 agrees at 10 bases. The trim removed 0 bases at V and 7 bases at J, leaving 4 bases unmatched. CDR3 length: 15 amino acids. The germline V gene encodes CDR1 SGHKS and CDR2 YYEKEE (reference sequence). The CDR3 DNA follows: TGTGCCAGCAGCTTGGGGTTAGCGGGAGGTAATGAGCAGTTCTTC. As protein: CASSLGLAGGNEQFF.

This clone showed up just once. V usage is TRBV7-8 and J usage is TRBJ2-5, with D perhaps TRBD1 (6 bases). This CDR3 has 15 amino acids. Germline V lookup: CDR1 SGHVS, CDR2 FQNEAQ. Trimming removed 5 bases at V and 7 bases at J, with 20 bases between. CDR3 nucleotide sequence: TGTGCCAGCAGCACCCCGGGACACGGTTTTTGGACCCAGTACTTC. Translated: CASSTPGHGFWTQYF.

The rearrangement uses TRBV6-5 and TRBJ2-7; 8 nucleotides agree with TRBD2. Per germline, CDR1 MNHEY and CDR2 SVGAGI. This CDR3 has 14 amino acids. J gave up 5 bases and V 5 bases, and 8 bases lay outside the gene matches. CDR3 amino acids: CASSPLGLAHEQYF. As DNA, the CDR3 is TGTGCCAGCAGTCCACTAGGACTAGCACACGAGCAGTACTTC.

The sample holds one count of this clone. CDR3 protein: CASSARTREVETQYF. CDR3 in DNA: TGTGCCAGCAGCGCCAGGACCCGGGAGGTAGAGACCCAGTACTTC. This chain joins TRBV9 and TRBJ2-5; the match to TRBD2 covers 7 bases. V lost 3 bases to trimming and J lost 4 bases; unmatched junction nucleotides: 9. The CDR3 runs 15 residues. Germline V gene sequence: CDR1 SGDLS, CDR2 YYNGEE.

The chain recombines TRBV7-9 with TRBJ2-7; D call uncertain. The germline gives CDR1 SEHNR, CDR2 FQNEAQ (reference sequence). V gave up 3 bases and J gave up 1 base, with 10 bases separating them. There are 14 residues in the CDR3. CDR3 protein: CASSLAGDSYEQYF. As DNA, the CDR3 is TGTGCCAGCAGCTTGGCAGGTGATTCCTACGAGCAGTACTTC. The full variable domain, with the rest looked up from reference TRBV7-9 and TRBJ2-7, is DTGVSQNPRHKITKRGQNVTFRCDPISEHNRLYWYRQTLGQGPEFLTYFQNEAQLEKSRLLSDRFSAERPKGSFSTLEIQRTEQGDSAMYLCASSLAGDSYEQYFGPGTRLTVT.

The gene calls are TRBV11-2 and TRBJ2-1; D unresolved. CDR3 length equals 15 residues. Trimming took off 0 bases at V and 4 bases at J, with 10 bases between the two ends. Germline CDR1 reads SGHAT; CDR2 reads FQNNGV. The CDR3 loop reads CASSLDFQAYNEQFF. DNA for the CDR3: TGTGCCAGCAGCTTAGATTTCCAGGCGTACAATGAGCAGTTCTTC.

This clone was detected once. The CDR3 region is CASSVATGVETQYF. CDR3 bases: TGTGCCAGCAGCGTAGCTACGGGGGTAGAGACCCAGTACTTC. J is TRBJ2-5 and V is TRBV9, with D possibly TRBD2 on 6 matching bases. Between the trimmed V and J ends, which lost 0 bases and 4 bases, there was a span of 10 bases. The CDR3 is 14 residues long. Germline CDR1 SGDLS, CDR2 YYNGEE.

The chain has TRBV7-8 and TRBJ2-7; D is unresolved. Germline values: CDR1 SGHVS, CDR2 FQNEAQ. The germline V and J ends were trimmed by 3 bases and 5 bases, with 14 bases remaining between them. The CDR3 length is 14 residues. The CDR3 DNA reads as TGTGCCAGCAGCTTGTCACTCTCCTTTGACGAGCAGTACTTC. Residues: CASSLSLSFDEQYF. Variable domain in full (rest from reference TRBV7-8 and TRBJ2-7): GAGVSQSPRYKVAKRGQDVALRCDPISGHVSLFWYQQALGQGPEFLTYFQNEAQLDKSGLPSDRFFAERPEGSVSTLKIQRTQQEDSAVYLCASSLSLSFDEQYFGPGTRLTVT.

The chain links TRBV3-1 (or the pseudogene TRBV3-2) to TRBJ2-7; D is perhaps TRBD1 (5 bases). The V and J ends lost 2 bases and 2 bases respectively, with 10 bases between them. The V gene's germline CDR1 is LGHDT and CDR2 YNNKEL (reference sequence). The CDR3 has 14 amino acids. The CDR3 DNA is TGTGCCAGCAGCCAATGGGGCCTCCCCTACGAGCAGTACTTC. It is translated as CASSQWGLPYEQYF.

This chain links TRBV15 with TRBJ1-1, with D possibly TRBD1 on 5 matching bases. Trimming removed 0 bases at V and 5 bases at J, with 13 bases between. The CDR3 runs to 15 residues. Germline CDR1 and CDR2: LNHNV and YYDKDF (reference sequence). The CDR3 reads CATSRDRVSWTEAFF. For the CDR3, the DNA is TGTGCCACCAGCAGAGACAGGGTATCATGGACTGAAGCTTTCTTT. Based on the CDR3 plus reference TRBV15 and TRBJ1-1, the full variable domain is DAMVIQNPRYQVTQFGKPVTLSCSQTLNHNVMYWYQQKSSQAPKLLFHYYDKDFNNEADTPDNFQSRRPNTSFCFLDIRSPGLGDTAMYLCATSRDRVSWTEAFFGQGTRLTVV.

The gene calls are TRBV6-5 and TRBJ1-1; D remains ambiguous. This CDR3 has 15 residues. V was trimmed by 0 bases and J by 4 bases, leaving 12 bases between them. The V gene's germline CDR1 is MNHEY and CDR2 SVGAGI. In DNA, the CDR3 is TGTGCCAGCAGTTACTCGAGGCGAGGAACCACTGAAGCTTTCTTT. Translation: CASSYSRRGTTEAFF.

The CDR3 DNA reads as TGTGCCAGCAGCGCCCCCGGAGAGACCCAGTACTTC. It specifies CASSAPGETQYF. This rearrangement joins TRBV3-1 (or the pseudogene TRBV3-2) to TRBJ2-5; D remains unclear. V was cut by 5 bases and J by 4 bases, with 8 bases left in between. The CDR3 loop spans 12 amino acids. CDR1 and CDR2 (germline): LGHDT, YNNKEL (reference sequence).

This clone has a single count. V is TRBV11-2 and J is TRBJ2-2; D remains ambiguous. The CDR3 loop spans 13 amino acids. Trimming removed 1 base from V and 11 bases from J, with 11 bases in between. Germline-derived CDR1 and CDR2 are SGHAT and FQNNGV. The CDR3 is CASSLVRRGELFF. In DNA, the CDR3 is TGTGCCAGCAGCTTAGTTAGACGCGGCGAGCTGTTTTTT.

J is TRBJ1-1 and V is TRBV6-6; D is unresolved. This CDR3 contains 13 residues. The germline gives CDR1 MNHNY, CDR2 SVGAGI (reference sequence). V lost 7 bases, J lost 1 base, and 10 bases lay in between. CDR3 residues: CASTYTKNTEAFF. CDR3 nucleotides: TGTGCCAGCACATATACAAAGAACACTGAAGCTTTCTTT.

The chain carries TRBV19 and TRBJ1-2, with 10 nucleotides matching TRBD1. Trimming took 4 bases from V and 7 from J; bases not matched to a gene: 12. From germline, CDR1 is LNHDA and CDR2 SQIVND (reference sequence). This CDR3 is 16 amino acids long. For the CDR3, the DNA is TGTGCCAGTAGTACCTCCACCCGACAGGGGGCCATTGGCTACACCTTC. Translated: CASSTSTRQGAIGYTF.

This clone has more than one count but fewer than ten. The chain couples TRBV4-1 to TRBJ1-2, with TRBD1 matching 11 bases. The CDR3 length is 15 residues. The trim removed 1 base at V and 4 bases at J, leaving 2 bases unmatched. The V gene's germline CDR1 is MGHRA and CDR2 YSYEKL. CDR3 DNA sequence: TGCGCCAGCAGCCAAGTGGGGACAGGGGGCTATGGCTACACCTTC. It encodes CASSQVGTGGYGYTF.

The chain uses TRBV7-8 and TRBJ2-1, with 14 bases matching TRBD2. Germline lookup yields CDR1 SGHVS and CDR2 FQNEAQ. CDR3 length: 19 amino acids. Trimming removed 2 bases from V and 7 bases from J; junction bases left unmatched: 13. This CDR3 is CASSLLGTSGSLIGNEQFF. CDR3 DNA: TGTGCCAGCAGCTTATTAGGGACTAGCGGGAGCCTGATCGGGAATGAGCAGTTCTTC.

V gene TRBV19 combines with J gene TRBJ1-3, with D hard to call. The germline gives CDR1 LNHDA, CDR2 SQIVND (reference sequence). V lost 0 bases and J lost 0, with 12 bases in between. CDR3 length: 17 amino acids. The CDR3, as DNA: TGTGCCAGTAGTATAGATCTTGTGGAGAACTCTGGAAACACCATATATTTT. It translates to CASSIDLVENSGNTIYF. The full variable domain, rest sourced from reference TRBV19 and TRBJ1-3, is DGGITQSPKYLFRKEGQNVTLSCEQNLNHDAMYWYRQDPGQGLRLIYYSQIVNDFQKGDIAEGYSVSREKKESFPLTVTSAQKNPTAFYLCASSIDLVENSGNTIYFGEGSWLTVV.

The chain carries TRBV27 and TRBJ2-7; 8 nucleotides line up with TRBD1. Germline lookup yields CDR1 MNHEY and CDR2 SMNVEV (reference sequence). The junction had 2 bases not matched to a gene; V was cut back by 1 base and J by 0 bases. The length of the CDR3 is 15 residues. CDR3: CASSLWQGASYEQYF. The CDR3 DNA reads TGTGCCAGCAGTTTATGGCAGGGGGCCTCCTACGAGCAGTACTTC.

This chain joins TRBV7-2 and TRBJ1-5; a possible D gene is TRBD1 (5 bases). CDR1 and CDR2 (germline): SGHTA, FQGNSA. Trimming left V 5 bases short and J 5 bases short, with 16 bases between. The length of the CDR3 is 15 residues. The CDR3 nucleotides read TGTGCCAGCAGCCCGCAGGGTGCCTTTTATCAGCCCCAGCATTTT. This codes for CASSPQGAFYQPQHF.

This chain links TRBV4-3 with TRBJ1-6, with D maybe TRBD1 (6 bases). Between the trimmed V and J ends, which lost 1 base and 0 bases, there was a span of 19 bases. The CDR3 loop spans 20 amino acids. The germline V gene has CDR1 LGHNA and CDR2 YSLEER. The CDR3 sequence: CASSQGSGEQPSSYNSPLHF. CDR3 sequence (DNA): TGCGCCAGCAGCCAAGGTTCAGGGGAACAGCCGAGCTCCTATAATTCACCCCTCCACTTT.